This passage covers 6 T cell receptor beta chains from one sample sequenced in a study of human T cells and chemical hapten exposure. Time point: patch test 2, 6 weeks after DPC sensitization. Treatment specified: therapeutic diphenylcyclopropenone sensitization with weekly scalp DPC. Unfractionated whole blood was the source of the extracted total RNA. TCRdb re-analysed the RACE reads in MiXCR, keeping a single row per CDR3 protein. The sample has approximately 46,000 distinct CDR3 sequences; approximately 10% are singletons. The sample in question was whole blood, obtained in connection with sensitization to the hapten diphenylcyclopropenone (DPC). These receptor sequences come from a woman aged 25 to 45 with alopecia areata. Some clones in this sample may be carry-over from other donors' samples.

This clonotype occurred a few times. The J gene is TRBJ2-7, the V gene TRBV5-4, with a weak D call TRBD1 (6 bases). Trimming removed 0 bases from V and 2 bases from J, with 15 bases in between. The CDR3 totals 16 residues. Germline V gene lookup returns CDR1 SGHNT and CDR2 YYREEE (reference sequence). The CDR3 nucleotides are TGTGCCAGCAGCTTGGACCAGGGGTCGACCACCTACGAGCAGTACTTC. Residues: CASSLDQGSTTYEQYF.

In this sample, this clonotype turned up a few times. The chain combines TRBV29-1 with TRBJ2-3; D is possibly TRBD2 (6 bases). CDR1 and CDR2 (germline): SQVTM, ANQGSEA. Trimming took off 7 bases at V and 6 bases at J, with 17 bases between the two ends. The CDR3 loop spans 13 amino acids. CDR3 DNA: TGCAGCGAGGGAGGAGGCAGCCTGGATACGCAGTATTTT. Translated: CSEGGGSLDTQYF.

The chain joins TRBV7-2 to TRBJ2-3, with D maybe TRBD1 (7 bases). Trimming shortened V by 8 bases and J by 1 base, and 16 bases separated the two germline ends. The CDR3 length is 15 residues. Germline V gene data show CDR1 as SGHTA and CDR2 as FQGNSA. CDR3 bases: TGTGCCAGCGCAAAAGGAGGGGGCGGCACAGATACGCAGTATTTT. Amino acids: CASAKGGGGTDTQYF.

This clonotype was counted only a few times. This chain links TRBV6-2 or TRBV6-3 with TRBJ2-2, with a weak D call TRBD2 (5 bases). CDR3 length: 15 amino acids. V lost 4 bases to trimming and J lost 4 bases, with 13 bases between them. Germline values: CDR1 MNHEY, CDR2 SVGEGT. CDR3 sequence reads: CASSFSQRGTGELFF. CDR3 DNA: TGTGCCAGCAGTTTTTCCCAACGGGGCACCGGGGAGCTGTTTTTT.

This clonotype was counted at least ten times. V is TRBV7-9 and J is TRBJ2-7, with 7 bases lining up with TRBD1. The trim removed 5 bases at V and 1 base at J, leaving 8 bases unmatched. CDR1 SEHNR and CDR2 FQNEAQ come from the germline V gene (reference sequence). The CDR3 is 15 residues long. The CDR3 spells CASSHDRAYSYEQYF. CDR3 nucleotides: TGTGCCAGCAGCCACGACAGGGCATATTCCTACGAGCAGTACTTC.

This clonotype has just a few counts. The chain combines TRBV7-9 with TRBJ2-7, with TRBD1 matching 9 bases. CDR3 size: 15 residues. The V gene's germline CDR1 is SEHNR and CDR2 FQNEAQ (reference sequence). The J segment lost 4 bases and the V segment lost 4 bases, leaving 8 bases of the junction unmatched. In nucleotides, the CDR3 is TGTGCCAGCAGCTGGACCGGGACAGGGAATTACGAGCAGTACTTC. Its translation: CASSWTGTGNYEQYF.